The present entry profiles one TCR beta chain with its context. Its matching antigen is unknown. The data were taken from a study of PD-1 blockade in classical Hodgkin lymphoma. The sample's time point: cycle 4 day 1 (C4D1), after around six weeks of nivolumab. Relapse was seen in all patients after autologous stem cell transplantation, and brentuximab vedotin exposure was variable. Germline CDR1 is LGHNA and CDR2 is YNFKEQ. The CDR3 runs 23 residues. V was shortened by 4 bases and J by 1 base, with 37 bases between the two germline ends. Regarding the study as a whole: Complete responders' baseline diversity resembled that of newly diagnosed patients. Healthy donors were reported to have higher baseline TCR diversity than newly diagnosed patients. The study found that TCR diversity rose significantly by C4D1 in CD4+ but not CD8+ cells. Prior therapy or disease activity may underlie the repertoire differences, whose causes remain undefined.

TCRdb's copy holds only in-frame clones and misses some; the assay was immunoSEQ multiplex PCR. The top ten clones hold 19% of a sample with under 130,000 clones, roughly nine tenths of them seen once. The TCR originated in a human donor with classical Hodgkin lymphoma. V gene TRBV4-2 combines with J gene TRBJ1-2; unclear D gene. The starting material was peripheral blood mononuclear cells (PBMCs), obtained before the fourth cycle of nivolumab. This chain's CDR3 is CASSLQLGRTRRPGASNNYGYTF. The DNA for the CDR3 is TGTGCCAGCAGCCTACAACTCGGTCGCACCCGACGTCCAGGAGCCTCCAATAACTATGGCTACACCTTC.